This record concerns one T cell receptor (beta chain) sequence. The antigen is undetermined. The source of the sample is a study of shared clonotypes between healthy human individuals. Trimming removed 4 bases from V and 3 bases from J, with 16 bases in between. The CDR3 has 16 residues. The germline V gene encodes CDR1 SGDLS and CDR2 YYNGEE. It was around 220 ng DNA, 31,000 or so T cell genomes, that sorted-subset replicate PCRs used. Repertoires were generated with immunoSEQ multiplex PCR, while TCRdb's copy carries only in-frame clones and drops some. The sample shows some 580,000 clones, about 96% of them seen only once. Study observations and caveats: It was observed that about 5% of naive CD4 clonotypes were shared across several donors.

This chain connects TRBV9 to TRBJ2-2; D is unresolved. The sequencing sample was made of naive CD4+ T cells sorted from blood. Subset given: CD45RA+ positively selected. The TCR was taken from a woman younger than 45 in good health. DNA for the CDR3: TGTGCCAGCAGCACGACTTTTCCGACGGACACCGGGGAGCTGTTTTTT. Its protein is CASSTTFPTDTGELFF.